This T cell receptor (beta chain) was captured by sequencing in a study of T cells in Graves' hyperthyroidism and ophthalmopathy. Amplification of TCR beta CDR3 regions used RNA as the template. TCR CDR3 regions were first amplified by RT-PCR with HTBI primers. TCRdb ran MiXCR on the multiplex PCR reads and lists one entry per CDR3 protein. The table has fewer than 110,000 distinct CDR3 sequences, roughly 47% seen once. A word on this clonotype: Its antigen is not identified.

The germline V and J ends were trimmed by 5 bases and 11 bases, with 18 bases remaining between them. Germline V gene sequence: CDR1 SGHRS, CDR2 YFSETQ. The CDR3 sequence is 13 residues long. Whole-study findings and limits: A median roughly 6.6 months before onset, the model predicted ophthalmopathy.

A lack of ophthalmopathy progression within 18 months defined stable Graves' hyperthyroidism. This receptor was taken from a man aged 35 to 55 with Graves' hyperthyroidism. The chain links TRBV5-1 to TRBJ2-3; the D gene could be TRBD1 or TRBD2 (6 bases each). The material sequenced was blood. The CDR3 nucleotides read TGCGCCAGCAGAAGGGGGGATGCAAATGAGCAGTATTTT. Translation gives CASRRGDANEQYF. The whole variable domain, remainder taken from reference TRBV5-1 and TRBJ2-3, is KAGVTQTPRYLIKTRGQQVTLSCSPISGHRSVSWYQQTPGQGLQFLFEYFSETQRNKGNFPGRFSGRQFSNSRSEMNVSTLELGDSALYLCASRRGDANEQYFGPGTRLTVL.